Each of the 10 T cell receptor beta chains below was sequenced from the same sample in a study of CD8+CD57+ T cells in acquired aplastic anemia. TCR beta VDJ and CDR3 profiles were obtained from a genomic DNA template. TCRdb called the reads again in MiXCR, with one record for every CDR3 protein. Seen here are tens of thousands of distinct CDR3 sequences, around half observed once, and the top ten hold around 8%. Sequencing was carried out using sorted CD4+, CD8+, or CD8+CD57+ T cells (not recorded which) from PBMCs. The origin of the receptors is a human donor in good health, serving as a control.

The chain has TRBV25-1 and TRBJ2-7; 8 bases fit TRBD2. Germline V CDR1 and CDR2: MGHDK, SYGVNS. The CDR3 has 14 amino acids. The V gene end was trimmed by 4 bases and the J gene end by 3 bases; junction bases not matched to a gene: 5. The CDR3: CASSAMAGGYEQYF. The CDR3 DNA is TGTGCCAGCAGTGCGATGGCGGGGGGCTACGAGCAGTACTTC.

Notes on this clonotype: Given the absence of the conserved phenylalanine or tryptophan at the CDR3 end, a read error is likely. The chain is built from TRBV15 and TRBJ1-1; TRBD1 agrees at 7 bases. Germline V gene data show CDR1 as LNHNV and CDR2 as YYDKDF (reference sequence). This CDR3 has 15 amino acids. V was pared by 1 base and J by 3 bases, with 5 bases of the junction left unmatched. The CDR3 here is CATSRGRGGHTEAFL. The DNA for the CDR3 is TGTGCCACCAGCAGAGGTAGAGGGGGCCACACTGAAGCTTTCCTT.

This CDR3 reads CASSSRSGYTF. The CDR3 DNA sequence: TGTGCCAGCAGCTCTCGATCTGGCTACACCTTC. This chain uses TRBV9 with TRBJ1-2; D remains ambiguous. Per the germline V gene, CDR1 is SGDLS and CDR2 is YYNGEE. With 4 bases removed from V and 7 bases from J, the gap between germline ends came to 8 bases. The CDR3 totals 11 residues.

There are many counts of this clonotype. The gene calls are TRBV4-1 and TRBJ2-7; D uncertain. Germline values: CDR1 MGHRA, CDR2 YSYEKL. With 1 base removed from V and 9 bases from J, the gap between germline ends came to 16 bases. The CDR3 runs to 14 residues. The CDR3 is CASSQVAGDERQYF. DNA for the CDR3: TGCGCCAGCAGCCAAGTGGCTGGTGACGAGCGGCAGTACTTC.

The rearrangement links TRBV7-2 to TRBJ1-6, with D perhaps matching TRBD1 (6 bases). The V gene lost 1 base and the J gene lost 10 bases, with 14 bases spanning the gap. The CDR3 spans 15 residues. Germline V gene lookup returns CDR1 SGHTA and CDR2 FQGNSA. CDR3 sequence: CASSLGAGVISPLHF. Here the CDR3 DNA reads TGTGCCAGCAGCTTAGGGGCAGGGGTCATCTCACCCCTCCACTTT.

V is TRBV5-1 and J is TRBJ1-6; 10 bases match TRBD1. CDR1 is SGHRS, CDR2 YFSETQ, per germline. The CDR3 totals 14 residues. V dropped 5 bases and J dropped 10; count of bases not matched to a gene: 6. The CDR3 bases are TGCGCCAGCAGGCCGGGACAGGGGATATCACCCCTCCACTTT. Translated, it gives CASRPGQGISPLHF.

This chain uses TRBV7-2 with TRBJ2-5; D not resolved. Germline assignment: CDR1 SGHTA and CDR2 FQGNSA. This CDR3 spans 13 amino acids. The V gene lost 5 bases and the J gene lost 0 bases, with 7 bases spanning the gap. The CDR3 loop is CASSIWDQETQYF. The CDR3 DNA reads TGTGCCAGCAGCATCTGGGACCAAGAGACCCAGTACTTC.

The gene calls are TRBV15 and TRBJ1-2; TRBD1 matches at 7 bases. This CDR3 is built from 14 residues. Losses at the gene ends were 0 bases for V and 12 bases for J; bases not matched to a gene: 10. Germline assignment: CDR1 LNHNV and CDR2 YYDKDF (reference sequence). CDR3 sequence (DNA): TGTGCCACCAGCAGAGACAGGGACAGCGATTGGAACACCTTC. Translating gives CATSRDRDSDWNTF.

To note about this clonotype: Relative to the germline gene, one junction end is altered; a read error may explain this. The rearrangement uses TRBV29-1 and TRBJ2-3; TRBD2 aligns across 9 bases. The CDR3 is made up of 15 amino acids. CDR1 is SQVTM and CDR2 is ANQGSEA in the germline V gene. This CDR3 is CSDLRWREGTNTQYF. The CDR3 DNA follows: TGCAGCGACCTGCGTTGGCGGGAGGGTACAAATACGCAGTATTTC.

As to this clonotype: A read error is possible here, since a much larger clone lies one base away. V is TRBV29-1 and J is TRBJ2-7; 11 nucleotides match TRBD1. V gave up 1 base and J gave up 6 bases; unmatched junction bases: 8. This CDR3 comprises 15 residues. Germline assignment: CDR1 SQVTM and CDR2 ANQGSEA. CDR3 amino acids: CSVEVSWTGGSEQYF. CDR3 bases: TGCAGCGTTGAAGTTTCCTGGACAGGGGGCTCCGAGCAGTACTTC.